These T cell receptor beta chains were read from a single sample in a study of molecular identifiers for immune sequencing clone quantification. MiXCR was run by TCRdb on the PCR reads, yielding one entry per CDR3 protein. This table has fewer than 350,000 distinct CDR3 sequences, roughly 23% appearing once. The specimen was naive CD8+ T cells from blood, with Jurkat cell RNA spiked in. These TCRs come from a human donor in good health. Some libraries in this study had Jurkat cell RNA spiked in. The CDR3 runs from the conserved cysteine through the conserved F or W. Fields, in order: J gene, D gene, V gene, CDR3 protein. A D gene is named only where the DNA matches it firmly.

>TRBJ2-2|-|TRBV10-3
CAISEPGQNTGELFF
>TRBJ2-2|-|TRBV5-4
CASSHPLGAGELFF
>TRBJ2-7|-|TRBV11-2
CASSLMTHEQYF
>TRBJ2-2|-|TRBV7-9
CASSLAPGELFF
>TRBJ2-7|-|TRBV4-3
CASSQDPYGISYEQYF
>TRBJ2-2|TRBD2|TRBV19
CASTGTSGSIAGELFF
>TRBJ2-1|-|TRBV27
CASRAAFWQFF
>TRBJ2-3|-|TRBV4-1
CASSQEGTTPGTDTQYF
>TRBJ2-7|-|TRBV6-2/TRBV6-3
CASSYRSGSYEQYF
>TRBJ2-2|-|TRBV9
CASSPTAGGTEKLFF
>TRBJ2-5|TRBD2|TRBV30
CAWSVVAGGETQYF
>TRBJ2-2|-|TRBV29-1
CSVEGENTGELFF
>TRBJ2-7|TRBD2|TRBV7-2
CASSLDGLAEQYF
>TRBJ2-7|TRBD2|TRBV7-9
CASSLGGTGEQYF
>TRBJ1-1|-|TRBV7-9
CASSPRGGDSNTEAFF
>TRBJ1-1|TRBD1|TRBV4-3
CASSEGQGLMNTEAFF
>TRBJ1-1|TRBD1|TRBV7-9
CASSLRQGEAFF
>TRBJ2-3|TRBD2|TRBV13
CASSSSSGGPSTDTQYF
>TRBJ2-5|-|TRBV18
CASSPEETQYF
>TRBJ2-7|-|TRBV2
CASSEEQGYEQYF
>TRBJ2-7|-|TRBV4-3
CASSQDRASTYKQYF
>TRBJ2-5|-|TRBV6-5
CASSYSGLRETQYF
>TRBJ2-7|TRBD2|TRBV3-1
CASRGLAGAHSYEQYF
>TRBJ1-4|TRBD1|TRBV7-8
CASSLDLDRRTNEKLFF
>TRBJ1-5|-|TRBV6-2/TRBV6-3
CASSPVSSNQPQHF
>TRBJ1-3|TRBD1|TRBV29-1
CSVEDLGQISGNTIYF